This T cell receptor (beta chain) was captured by sequencing in a study of metastatic and nonmetastatic thyroid tumors. Study background: The study looked at repertoires side by side in blood and in tumor or nodule tissue from malignant and benign thyroid patients.

TCRdb reassembled clones from the PCR reads with MiXCR. The top ten clones hold more than 9% of a sample with roughly 30,000 clones, about a sixth of them seen once. There were no patients who had received any treatment before thyroid surgery. The CDR3 is 18 residues long. Germline V gene sequence: CDR1 LNHNV, CDR2 YYDKDF (reference sequence). Trimming shortened V by 7 bases and J by 2 bases, and 21 bases separated the two germline ends. This clonotype was sampled from a female donor with papillary thyroid cancer or a benign thyroid nodule (not recorded which). Some clones in this sample may be carry-over from other donors' samples. Sequencing was done on a sample of blood. The V gene is TRBV15, the J gene TRBJ2-6; no definite D call. CDR3 DNA sequence: TGTGCCACCATCATTGTTTGGACGGACCTCACTGGGGCCAACGTCCTGACTTTC. Translated, it gives CATIIVWTDLTGANVLTF.